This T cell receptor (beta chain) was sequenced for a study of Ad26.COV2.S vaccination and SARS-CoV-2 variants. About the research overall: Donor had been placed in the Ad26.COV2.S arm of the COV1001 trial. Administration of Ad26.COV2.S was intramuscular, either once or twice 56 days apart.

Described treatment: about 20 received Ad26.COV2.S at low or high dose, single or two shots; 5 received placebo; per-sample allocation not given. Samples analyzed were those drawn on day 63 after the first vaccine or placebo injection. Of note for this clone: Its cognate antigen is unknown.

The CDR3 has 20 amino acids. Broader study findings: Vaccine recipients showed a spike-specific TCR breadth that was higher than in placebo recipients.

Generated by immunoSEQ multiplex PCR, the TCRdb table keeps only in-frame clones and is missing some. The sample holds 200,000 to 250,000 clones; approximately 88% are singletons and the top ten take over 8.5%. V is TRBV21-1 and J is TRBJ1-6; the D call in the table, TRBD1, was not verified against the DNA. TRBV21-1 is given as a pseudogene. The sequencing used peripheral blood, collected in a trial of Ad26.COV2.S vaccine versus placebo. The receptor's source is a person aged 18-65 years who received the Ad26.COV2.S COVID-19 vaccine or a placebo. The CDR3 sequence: CASSKGDSRLTSSYNSPLHF. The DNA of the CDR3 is TGTGCCAGCAGCAAGGGGGACAGTAGGCTAACGAGCTCCTATAATTCACCCCTCCACTTT.